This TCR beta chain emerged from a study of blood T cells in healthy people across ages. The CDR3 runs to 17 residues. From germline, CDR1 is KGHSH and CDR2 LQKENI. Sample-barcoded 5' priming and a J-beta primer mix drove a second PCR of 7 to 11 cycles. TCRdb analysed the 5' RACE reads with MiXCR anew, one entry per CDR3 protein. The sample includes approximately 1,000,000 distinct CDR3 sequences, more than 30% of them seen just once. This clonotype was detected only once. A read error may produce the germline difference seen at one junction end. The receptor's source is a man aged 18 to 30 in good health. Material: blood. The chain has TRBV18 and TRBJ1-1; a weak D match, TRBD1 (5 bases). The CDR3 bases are TGTGCCAGCACACCAGGAAAATCGGCAGGGAGTGACACTGAAGCTTTCTTT. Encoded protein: CASTPGKSAGSDTEAFF. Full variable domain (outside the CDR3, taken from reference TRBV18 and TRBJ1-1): NAGVMQNPRHLVRRRGQEARLRCSPMKGHSHVYWYRQLPEEGLKFMVYLQKENIIDESGMPKERFSAEFPKEGPSILRIQQVVRGDSAAYFCASTPGKSAGSDTEAFFGQGTRLTVV.